This record looks at one TCR beta chain sequence and its context. Per the original data handling: For nucleated cells, counts were estimated from reference gene primer amplification. Some clones are missing from TCRdb's copy, which holds only in-frame ones; the method was immunoSEQ multiplex PCR. V, J and clone size are those of that table, while D and trimming were read from the DNA. The sample holds more than 150,000 clones; 89% are singletons and the top ten take roughly 6.7%. The germline V gene has CDR1 SGHNT and CDR2 YENEEA. This CDR3 has 15 residues. Germline trimming cut 6 bases from V and 4 bases from J; bases unmatched to any gene: 7. The data were obtained in a study of blood T cell repertoires in COVID-19. Whole-study context: Whether acute or convalescent, the COVID-19 samples came from the United States, Italy and Spain. From T cells, B-cell-depleted T cells, or PBMCs came the material, which was cDNA or gDNA.

The source is a man aged 35 to 55 with acute or convalescent COVID-19. The gene calls are TRBV11-3 and TRBJ2-1; 9 bases line up with TRBD1. Sample: peripheral blood. The CDR3 coding sequence is TGTGCCAGCAGTATGGGACAGGGCGGATACAATGAGCAGTTCTTC. It specifies CASSMGQGGYNEQFF.